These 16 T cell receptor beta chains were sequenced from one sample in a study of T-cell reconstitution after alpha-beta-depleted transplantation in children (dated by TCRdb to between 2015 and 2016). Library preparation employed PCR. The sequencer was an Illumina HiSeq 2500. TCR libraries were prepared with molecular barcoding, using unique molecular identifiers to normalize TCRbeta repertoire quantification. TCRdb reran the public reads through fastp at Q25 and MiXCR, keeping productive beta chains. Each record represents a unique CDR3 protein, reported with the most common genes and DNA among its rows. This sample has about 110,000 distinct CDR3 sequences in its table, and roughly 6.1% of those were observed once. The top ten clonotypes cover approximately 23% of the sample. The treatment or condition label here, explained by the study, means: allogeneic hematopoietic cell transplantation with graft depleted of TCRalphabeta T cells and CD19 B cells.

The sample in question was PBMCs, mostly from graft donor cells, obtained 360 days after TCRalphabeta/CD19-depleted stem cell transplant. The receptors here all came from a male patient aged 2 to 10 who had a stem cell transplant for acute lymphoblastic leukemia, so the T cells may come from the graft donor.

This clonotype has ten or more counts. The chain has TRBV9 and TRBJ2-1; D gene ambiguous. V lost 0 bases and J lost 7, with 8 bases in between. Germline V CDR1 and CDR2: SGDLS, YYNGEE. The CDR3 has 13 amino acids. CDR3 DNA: TGTGCCAGCAGCGTAGCCCGCGGTAATGAGCAGTTCTTC. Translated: CASSVARGNEQFF.

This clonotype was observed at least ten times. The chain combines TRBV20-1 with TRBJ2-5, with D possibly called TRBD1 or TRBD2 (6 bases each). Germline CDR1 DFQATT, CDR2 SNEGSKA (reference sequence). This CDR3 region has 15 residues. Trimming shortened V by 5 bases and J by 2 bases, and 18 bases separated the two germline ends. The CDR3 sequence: CSAARGGRKQETQYF. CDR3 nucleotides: TGCAGTGCTGCCAGAGGGGGGCGTAAACAAGAGACCCAGTACTTC.

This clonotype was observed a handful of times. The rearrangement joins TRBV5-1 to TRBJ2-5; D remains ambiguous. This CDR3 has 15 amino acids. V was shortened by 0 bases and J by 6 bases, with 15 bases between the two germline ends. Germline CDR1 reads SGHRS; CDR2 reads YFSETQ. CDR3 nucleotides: TGCGCCAGCAGCTTGGCCCCACTGTGGCGGCAGACCCAGTACTTC. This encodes CASSLAPLWRQTQYF.

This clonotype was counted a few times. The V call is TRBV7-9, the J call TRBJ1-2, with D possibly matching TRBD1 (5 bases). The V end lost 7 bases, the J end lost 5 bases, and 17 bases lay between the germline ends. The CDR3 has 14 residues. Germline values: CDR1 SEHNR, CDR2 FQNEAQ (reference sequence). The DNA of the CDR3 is TGTGCCAGCACTCTAAGGGAGGGGCCATATGGCTACACCTTC. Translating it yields CASTLREGPYGYTF.

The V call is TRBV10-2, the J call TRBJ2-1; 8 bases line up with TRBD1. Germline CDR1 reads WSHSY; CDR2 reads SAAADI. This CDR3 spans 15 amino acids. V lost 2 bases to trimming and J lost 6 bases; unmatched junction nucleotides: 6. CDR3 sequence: CASSEGQGAGNEQFF. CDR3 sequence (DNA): TGCGCCAGCAGTGAGGGGCAGGGGGCAGGCAATGAGCAGTTCTTC.

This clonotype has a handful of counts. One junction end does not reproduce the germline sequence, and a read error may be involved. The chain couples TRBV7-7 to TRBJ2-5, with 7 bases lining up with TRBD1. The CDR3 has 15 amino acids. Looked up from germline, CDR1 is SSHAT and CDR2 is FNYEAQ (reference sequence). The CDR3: CASSLEYRGQETQYF. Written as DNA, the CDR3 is TGTGCTAGCAGCTTAGAATACAGGGGTCAAGAGACCCAGTACTTC.

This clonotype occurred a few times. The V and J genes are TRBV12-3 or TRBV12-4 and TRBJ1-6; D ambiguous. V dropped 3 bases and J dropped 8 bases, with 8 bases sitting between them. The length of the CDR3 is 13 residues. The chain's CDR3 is CASSLWGDSPLHF. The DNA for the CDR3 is TGTGCCAGCAGTTTGTGGGGAGATTCACCCCTCCACTTT.

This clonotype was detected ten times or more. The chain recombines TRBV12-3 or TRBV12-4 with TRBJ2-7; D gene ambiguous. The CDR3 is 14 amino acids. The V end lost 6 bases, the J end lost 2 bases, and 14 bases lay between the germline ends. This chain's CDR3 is CASSSRLTPYEQYF. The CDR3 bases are TGTGCCAGCAGCTCTCGCCTCACCCCCTACGAGCAGTACTTC.

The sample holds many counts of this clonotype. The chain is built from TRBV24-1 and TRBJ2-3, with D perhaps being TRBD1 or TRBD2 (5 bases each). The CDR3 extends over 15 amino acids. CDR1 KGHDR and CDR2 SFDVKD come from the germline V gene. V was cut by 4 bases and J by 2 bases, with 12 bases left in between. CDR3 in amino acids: CATSDSGDPTDTQYF. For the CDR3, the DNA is TGTGCCACCAGTGACTCTGGGGACCCCACAGATACGCAGTATTTT.

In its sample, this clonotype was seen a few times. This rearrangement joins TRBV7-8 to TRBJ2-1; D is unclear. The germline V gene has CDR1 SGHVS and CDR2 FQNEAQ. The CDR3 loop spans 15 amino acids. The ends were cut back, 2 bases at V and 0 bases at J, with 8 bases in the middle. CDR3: CASSLYVHSYNEQFF. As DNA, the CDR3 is TGTGCCAGCAGCTTATACGTACACTCCTACAATGAGCAGTTCTTC. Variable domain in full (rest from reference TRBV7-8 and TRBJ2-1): GAGVSQSPRYKVAKRGQDVALRCDPISGHVSLFWYQQALGQGPEFLTYFQNEAQLDKSGLPSDRFFAERPEGSVSTLKIQRTQQEDSAVYLCASSLYVHSYNEQFFGPGTRLTVL.

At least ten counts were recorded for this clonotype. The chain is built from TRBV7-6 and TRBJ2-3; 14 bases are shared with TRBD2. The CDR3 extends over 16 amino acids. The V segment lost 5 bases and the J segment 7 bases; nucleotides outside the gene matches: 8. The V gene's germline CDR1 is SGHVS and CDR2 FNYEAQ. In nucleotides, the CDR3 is TGTGCCAGCAGCCTTGGGACTAGCGGGGGTGGAAATACGCAGTATTTT. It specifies CASSLGTSGGGNTQYF.

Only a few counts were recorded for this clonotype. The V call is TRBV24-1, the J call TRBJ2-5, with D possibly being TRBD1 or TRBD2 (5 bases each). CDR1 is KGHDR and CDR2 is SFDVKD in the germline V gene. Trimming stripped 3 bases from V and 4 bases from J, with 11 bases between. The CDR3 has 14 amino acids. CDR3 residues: CATSDGDVRETQYF. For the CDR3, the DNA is TGTGCCACCAGTGATGGGGACGTGCGAGAGACCCAGTACTTC.

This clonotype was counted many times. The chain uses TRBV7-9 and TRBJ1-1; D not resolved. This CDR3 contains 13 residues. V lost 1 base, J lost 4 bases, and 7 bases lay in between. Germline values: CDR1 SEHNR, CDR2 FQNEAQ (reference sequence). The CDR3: CASSLVSPTEAFF. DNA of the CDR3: TGTGCCAGCAGCTTAGTAAGCCCCACTGAAGCTTTCTTT.

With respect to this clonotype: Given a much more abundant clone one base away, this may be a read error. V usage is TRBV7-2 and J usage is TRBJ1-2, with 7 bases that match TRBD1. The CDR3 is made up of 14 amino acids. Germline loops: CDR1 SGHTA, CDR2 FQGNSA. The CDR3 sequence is CASSRDRDEDGYIF. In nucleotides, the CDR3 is TGTGCCAGCAGCCGTGACAGGGATGAGGATGGCTACATCTTC.

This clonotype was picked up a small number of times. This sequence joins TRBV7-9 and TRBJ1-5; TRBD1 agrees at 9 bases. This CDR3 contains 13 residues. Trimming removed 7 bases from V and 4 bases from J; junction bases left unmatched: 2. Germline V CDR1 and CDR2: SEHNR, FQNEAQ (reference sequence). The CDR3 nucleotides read TGTGCCAGCACGACAGGGGGTAATCAGCCCCAGCATTTT. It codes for CASTTGGNQPQHF.

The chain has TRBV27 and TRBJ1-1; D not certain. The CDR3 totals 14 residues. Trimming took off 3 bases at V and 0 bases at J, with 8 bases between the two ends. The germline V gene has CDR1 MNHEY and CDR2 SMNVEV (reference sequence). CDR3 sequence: CASSFGGLNTEAFF. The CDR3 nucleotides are TGTGCCAGCAGTTTCGGAGGTTTGAACACTGAAGCTTTCTTT.